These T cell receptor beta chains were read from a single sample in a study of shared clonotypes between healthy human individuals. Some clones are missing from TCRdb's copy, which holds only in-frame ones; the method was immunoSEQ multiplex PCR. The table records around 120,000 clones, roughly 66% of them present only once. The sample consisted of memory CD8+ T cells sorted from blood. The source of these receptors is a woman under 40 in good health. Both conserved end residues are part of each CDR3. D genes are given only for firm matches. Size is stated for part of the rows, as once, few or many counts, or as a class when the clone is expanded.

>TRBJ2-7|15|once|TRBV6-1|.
CASSEAGSPAYEQYF
TGTGCCAGCAGTGAAGCTGGCTCCCCGGCATACGAGCAGTACTTC
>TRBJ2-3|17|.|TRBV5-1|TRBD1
CASSLGPGQSSTDTQYF
TGCGCCAGCAGCTTGGGGCCGGGACAGTCCAGCACAGATACGCAGTATTTT
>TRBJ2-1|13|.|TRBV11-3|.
CASSLSKNNEQFF
TGTGCCAGCAGCCTATCGAAGAATAATGAGCAGTTCTTC
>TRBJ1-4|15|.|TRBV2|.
CASSGDGTTNEKLFF
TGTGCCAGCAGCGGCGACGGGACAACTAATGAAAAACTGTTTTTT
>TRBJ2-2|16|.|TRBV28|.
CASSWVGPGENGELFF
TGTGCCAGCAGTTGGGTCGGGCCGGGAGAGAACGGGGAGCTGTTTTTT
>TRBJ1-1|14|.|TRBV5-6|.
CASILSGTNTEAFF
TGTGCCAGCATCCTTTCGGGGACGAACACTGAAGCTTTCTTT
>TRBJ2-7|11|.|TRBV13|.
CASSLLGEQYF
TGTGCCAGCAGCTTACTCGGCGAGCAGTACTTC
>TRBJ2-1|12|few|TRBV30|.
CAWRWDNGEQFF
TGTGCCTGGCGATGGGATAATGGAGAGCAGTTCTTC
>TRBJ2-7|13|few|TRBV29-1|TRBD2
CSVLSGEFSFQYF
TGCAGCGTTCTTAGCGGGGAGTTTAGTTTTCAGTACTTC
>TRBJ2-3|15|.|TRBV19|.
CASSMARGLTDTQYF
TGTGCCAGTAGTATGGCCCGAGGGCTCACAGATACGCAGTATTTT
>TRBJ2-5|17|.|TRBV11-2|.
CASSLRGGSRAPETQYF
TGTGCCAGCAGCTTGCGGGGAGGCAGCAGGGCCCCAGAGACCCAGTACTTC
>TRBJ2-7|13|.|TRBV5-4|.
CASRTGTLGEQYF
TGTGCCAGCAGAACCGGGACGTTAGGCGAGCAGTACTTC
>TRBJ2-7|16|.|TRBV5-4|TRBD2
CASSQVTGTSGGEQYF
TGTGCCAGCAGCCAAGTTACCGGGACTAGCGGCGGTGAGCAGTACTTC
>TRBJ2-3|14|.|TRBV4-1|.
CASSARDFRNTQYF
TGCGCCAGCAGCGCCCGGGACTTCCGGAATACGCAGTATTTT
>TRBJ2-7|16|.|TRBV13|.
CASSPNSGVSSYEQYF
TGTGCCAGCAGCCCAAATAGCGGAGTGTCTTCCTACGAGCAGTACTTC
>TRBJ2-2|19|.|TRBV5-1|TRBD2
CASSPVGGLAGPKAGELFF
TGCGCCAGCAGCCCCGTCGGGGGACTAGCGGGACCTAAGGCCGGGGAGCTGTTTTTT
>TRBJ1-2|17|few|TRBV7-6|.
CASSPGRHRSPSYGYTF
TGTGCCAGCAGCCCGGGACGCCACCGATCCCCGAGCTATGGCTACACCTTC
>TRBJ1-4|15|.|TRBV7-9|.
CASSGFDGANEKLFF
TGTGCCAGCAGTGGGTTTGACGGAGCTAATGAAAAACTGTTTTTT
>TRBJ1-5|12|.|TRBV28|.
CASIGSNQPQHF
TGTGCCAGCATAGGTAGCAATCAGCCCCAGCATTTT
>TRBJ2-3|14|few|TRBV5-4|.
CASSGWDSRDTQYF
TGTGCCAGCAGCGGTTGGGACTCACGAGATACGCAGTATTTT
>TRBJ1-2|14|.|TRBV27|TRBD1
CASSPPTGNYGYTF
TGTGCCAGCAGTCCCCCGACAGGGAACTATGGCTACACCTTC
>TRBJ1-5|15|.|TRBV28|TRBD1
CASRGGTGEVQPQHF
TGTGCCAGCAGGGGGGGCACAGGGGAAGTTCAGCCCCAGCATTTT
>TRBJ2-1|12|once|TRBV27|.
CASSSAFNEQFF
TGTGCCAGCAGTTCCGCCTTCAATGAGCAGTTCTTC
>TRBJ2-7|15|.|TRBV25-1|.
CASSESASVAYEQYF
TGTGCCAGCAGTGAATCGGCCAGCGTCGCCTACGAGCAGTACTTC
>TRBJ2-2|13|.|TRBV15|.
CATPGSNTGELFF
TGTGCCACCCCGGGAAGTAACACCGGGGAGCTGTTTTTT
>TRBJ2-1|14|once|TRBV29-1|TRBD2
CSGATSGRYNEQFF
TGCAGCGGGGCGACTAGCGGGAGGTACAATGAGCAGTTCTTC
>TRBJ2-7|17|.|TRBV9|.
CASSVGGHGLLSVEQYF
TGTGCCAGCAGCGTAGGAGGTCATGGCCTTTTGTCGGTAGAGCAGTACTTC
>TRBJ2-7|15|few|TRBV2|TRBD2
CASSEGREVSYEQYF
TGTGCCAGCAGTGAAGGGCGGGAGGTCTCCTACGAGCAGTACTTC
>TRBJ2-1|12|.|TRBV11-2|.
CASSPPQPEQFF
TGTGCCAGCAGCCCTCCACAACCGGAGCAGTTCTTC
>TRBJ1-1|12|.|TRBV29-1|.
CSVPSGVTEAFF
TGCAGCGTCCCAAGTGGGGTCACTGAAGCTTTCTTT
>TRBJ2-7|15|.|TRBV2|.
CASTLGSSANYEQYF
TGTGCCAGCACCCTAGGATCCAGCGCCAACTACGAGCAGTACTTC
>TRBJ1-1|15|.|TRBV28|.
CASRAPRDINTEAFF
TGTGCCAGCAGGGCTCCCCGGGACATCAACACTGAAGCTTTCTTT
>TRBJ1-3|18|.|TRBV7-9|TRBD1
CASSPTGGLVFSGNTIYF
TGTGCCAGCAGCCCGACAGGGGGCCTTGTATTTTCTGGAAACACCATATATTTT
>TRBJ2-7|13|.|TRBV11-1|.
CASSSTGWREQYF
TGTGCCAGCAGCTCGACAGGCTGGCGGGAGCAGTACTTC
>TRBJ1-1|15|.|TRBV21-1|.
CASKGTAQMNTEAFF
TGTGCCAGCAAGGGGACAGCCCAAATGAACACTGAAGCTTTCTTT
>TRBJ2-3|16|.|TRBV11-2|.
CASSLPRDFSTDTQYF
TGTGCCAGCAGTTTACCCCGGGACTTCAGCACAGATACGCAGTATTTT
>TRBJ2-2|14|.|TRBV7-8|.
CVTQAARHTGELFF
TGTGTCACCCAAGCGGCTAGACACACCGGGGAGCTGTTTTTT
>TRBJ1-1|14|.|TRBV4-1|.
CASSQVEWGPEAFF
TGCGCCAGCAGCCAAGTAGAATGGGGGCCTGAAGCTTTCTTT
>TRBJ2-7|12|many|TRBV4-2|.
CASSQLGNEQYF
TGTGCCAGCAGCCAATTAGGAAACGAGCAGTACTTC
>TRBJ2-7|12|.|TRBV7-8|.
CASSLDRIEQYF
TGTGCCAGCAGCTTAGACAGGATCGAGCAGTACTTC
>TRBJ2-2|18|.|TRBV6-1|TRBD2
CASSESWEGGPNTGELFF
TGTGCCAGCAGTGAAAGTTGGGAGGGAGGGCCGAACACCGGGGAGCTGTTTTTT
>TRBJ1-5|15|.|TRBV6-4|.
CATRGRGESNQPQHF
TGTGCCACGAGGGGGAGAGGGGAGAGCAATCAGCCCCAGCATTTT
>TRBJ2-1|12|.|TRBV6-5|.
CASTDGYNEQFF
TGTGCCAGCACCGACGGATACAATGAGCAGTTCTTC
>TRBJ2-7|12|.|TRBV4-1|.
CASSQVRAEQYF
TGCGCCAGCAGCCAAGTCAGGGCCGAGCAGTACTTC
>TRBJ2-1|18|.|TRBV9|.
CASSGPDFRVNSYNEQFF
TGTGCCAGCAGCGGGCCCGACTTCCGGGTGAATTCCTACAATGAGCAGTTCTTC
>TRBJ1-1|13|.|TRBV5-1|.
CASSSREYTEAFF
TGCGCCAGCAGCTCCAGGGAGTACACTGAAGCTTTCTTT
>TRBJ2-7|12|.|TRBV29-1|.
CSVVGAVDEQYF
TGCAGCGTTGTGGGGGCAGTGGACGAGCAGTACTTC
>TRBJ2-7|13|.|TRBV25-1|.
CASNEQGRSEQYF
TGTGCCAGCAATGAACAGGGGAGGTCCGAGCAGTACTTC
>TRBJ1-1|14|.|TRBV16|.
CASSQGAGNTEAFF
TGTGCCAGCAGCCAAGGGGCGGGGAACACTGAAGCTTTCTTT
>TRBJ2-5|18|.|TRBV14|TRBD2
CASSQDASGMVLQETQYF
TGTGCCAGCAGCCAAGATGCTAGCGGGATGGTCCTCCAAGAGACCCAGTACTTC
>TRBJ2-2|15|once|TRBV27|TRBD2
CASSYGLVGTGELFF
TGTGCCAGCAGTTATGGACTAGTAGGCACCGGGGAGCTGTTTTTT
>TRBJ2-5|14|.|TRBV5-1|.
CASSPASDYETQYF
TGCGCCAGCAGTCCCGCTAGCGACTATGAGACCCAGTACTTC
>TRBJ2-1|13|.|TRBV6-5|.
CASSYYRYNEQFF
TGTGCCAGCAGTTACTATCGGTACAATGAGCAGTTCTTC
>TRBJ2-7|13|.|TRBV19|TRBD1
CATGPRGSYEQYF
TGTGCCACCGGGCCCAGGGGGTCCTACGAGCAGTACTTC
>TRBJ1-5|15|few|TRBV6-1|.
CASSEYEEGNQPQHF
TGTGCCAGCAGTGAATATGAGGAGGGCAATCAGCCCCAGCATTTT
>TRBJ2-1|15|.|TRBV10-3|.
CAISELSVGYNEQFF
TGTGCCATCAGTGAGTTATCAGTTGGGTACAATGAGCAGTTCTTC
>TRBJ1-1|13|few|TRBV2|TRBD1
CASSLGTGTEAFF
TGTGCCAGCAGTCTCGGGACAGGGACTGAAGCTTTCTTT
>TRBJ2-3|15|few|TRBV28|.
CASRLITSEVDTQYF
TGTGCCAGCAGATTAATAACCTCCGAGGTGGATACGCAGTATTTT